The 11 T cell receptor beta chains presented below share a single source sample, sequenced in a study of radiotherapy plus CTLA-4 blockade in lung cancer. Clones were read by immunoSEQ multiplex PCR, and TCRdb kept only the in-frame ones, dropping some. The data contain about 43,000 clones, about two thirds of them singletons. The material was peripheral blood, obtained from a patient treated with radiotherapy plus ipilimumab. These receptors all come from a human donor with non-small cell lung cancer who had a partial response to radiotherapy plus ipilimumab.

This clone has only one observation. The chain links TRBV2 to TRBJ2-3; TRBD2 aligns across 13 bases. The CDR3 has 18 residues. V lost 4 bases and J lost 6; bases outside the gene matches: 13. Germline loops: CDR1 SNHLY, CDR2 FYNNEI. DNA of the CDR3: TGTGCCAGCAGTGTGGGACTAGCGGGGAGCCATGGTAAGGATACGCAGTATTTT. This translates into CASSVGLAGSHGKDTQYF.

This chain links TRBV15 with TRBJ2-5; 9 positions match TRBD2. Germline lookup yields CDR1 LNHNV and CDR2 YYDKDF (reference sequence). The CDR3 covers 17 residues. V shed 0 bases and J 2 bases; nucleotides not matched to a gene: 7. CDR3 DNA sequence: TGTGCCACCAGCAGAGATTACGCAGCGGGGGGTCAAGAGACCCAGTACTTC. Amino acids: CATSRDYAAGGQETQYF.

This chain links TRBV30 with TRBJ1-1; TRBD1 aligns across 8 bases. V was pared by 2 bases and J by 8 bases, with 7 bases of the junction left unmatched. This CDR3 spans 13 amino acids. From germline, CDR1 is GTSNPN and CDR2 SVGIG (reference sequence). The CDR3 is CAWSPRRDREAFF. Written as DNA, the CDR3 is TGTGCCTGGAGTCCTCGCCGGGACAGGGAAGCTTTCTTT.

This rearrangement joins TRBV25-1 to TRBJ2-5, with D unclear. The V and J ends lost 1 base and 3 bases respectively, with 9 bases between them. The CDR3 runs to 14 residues. Looked up from germline, CDR1 is MGHDK and CDR2 is SYGVNS. Written as DNA, the CDR3 is TGTGCCAGCAGTGAATTAAGGCAGGAAGAGACCCAGTACTTC. Its translation: CASSELRQEETQYF. Full variable domain (rest looked up from reference TRBV25-1 and TRBJ2-5): EADIYQTPRYLVIGTGKKITLECSQTMGHDKMYWYQQDPGMELHLIHYSYGVNSTEKGDLSSESTVSRIRTEHFPLTLESARPSHTSQYLCASSELRQEETQYFGPGTRLLVL.

A few counts support this clone. The chain has TRBV27 and TRBJ1-4; no reliable D call. CDR1 MNHEY and CDR2 SMNVEV come from the germline V gene (reference sequence). Trimming removed 8 bases from V and 7 bases from J, with 8 bases in between. The CDR3 extends over 11 amino acids. As DNA, the CDR3 is TGTGCCAGCCGTCTAGGTGAAAAACTGTTTTTT. Translation: CASRLGEKLFF.

The chain is built from TRBV6-1 and TRBJ2-7, with 7 positions matching TRBD2. Germline V gene lookup returns CDR1 MNHNS and CDR2 SASEGT. The CDR3 covers 16 residues. Unmatched junction bases numbered 9, after V lost 0 bases and J lost 4 bases. CDR3 sequence (DNA): TGTGCCAGCAGTGAAGCGGGAGGGGTCGGGATTTACGAGCAGTACTTC. Protein sequence: CASSEAGGVGIYEQYF.

Comments on this clone: Germline is not matched at one junction end, which may reflect a read error. The CDR3 DNA follows: TGTGCTAGCAGCCACGACCCGGCCAAGGGGTATACCGGGGAGCTGTTTTTT. Amino acids: CASSHDPAKGYTGELFF. The gene calls are TRBV7-7 and TRBJ2-2; D is possibly TRBD1 (5 bases). This CDR3 is built from 17 residues. Per the germline V gene, CDR1 is SSHAT and CDR2 is FNYEAQ (reference sequence).

This chain uses TRBV19 with TRBJ1-5, with D possibly being TRBD1 (6 bases). V gave up 3 bases and J gave up 5 bases, with 17 bases separating them. This CDR3 is 16 amino acids long. The V gene's germline CDR1 is LNHDA and CDR2 SQIVND (reference sequence). The CDR3 DNA reads TGTGCCAGTAGTATTTGGGGGCGCGGTGCCGATCAGCCCCAGCATTTT. Amino acids: CASSIWGRGADQPQHF. The full variable domain, rest sourced from reference TRBV19 and TRBJ1-5, is DGGITQSPKYLFRKEGQNVTLSCEQNLNHDAMYWYRQDPGQGLRLIYYSQIVNDFQKGDIAEGYSVSREKKESFPLTVTSAQKNPTAFYLCASSIWGRGADQPQHFGDGTRLSIL.

V and J are TRBV7-2 and TRBJ2-3; D is undetermined. CDR3 length: 14 amino acids. CDR1 and CDR2 from the germline V gene are SGHTA and FQGNSA. Trimming took 8 bases from V and 6 from J, leaving 18 bases between them. The CDR3 loop reads CASLRRLPSDTQYF. The CDR3 DNA reads TGTGCCAGCTTGAGGCGTCTCCCGTCTGATACGCAGTATTTT.

This clone was observed a handful of times. The V and J genes are TRBV10-3 and TRBJ1-2; maybe TRBD1 (5 bases). The CDR3 has 13 amino acids. Germline V gene data show CDR1 as ENHRY and CDR2 as SYGVKD. Trimming took off 0 bases at V and 9 bases at J, with 11 bases between the two ends. The CDR3 is CAISESQGWSYTF. The CDR3 nucleotides read TGTGCCATCAGTGAGTCGCAGGGTTGGAGCTACACCTTC.

This rearrangement joins TRBV27 to TRBJ2-7, with 9 bases fitting TRBD2. The CDR3 consists of 14 residues. The J segment lost 2 bases and the V segment lost 6 bases, leaving 5 bases of the junction unmatched. CDR1 is MNHEY and CDR2 is SMNVEV in the germline V gene (reference sequence). This CDR3 is CASRLAGGAYEQYF. CDR3 DNA: TGTGCCAGCAGGCTGGCGGGAGGGGCCTACGAGCAGTACTTC.